Listed here is a single T cell receptor (beta chain). In the authors' methods: Reference gene primer amplification yielded estimated nucleated cell counts. Sequencing used immunoSEQ multiplex PCR; TCRdb keeps in-frame clones, though not all of them. The V and J calls and clone size were taken over from that table, and D and trimming were inferred from the DNA. This table has under 150,000 clones, over 70% appearing once. Everyone who took part was roughly 18 to 90 years old, and they came from about 23 US areas. This sample is drawn from a study of blood T cell repertoires in COVID-19. Turning to the study itself: Recovery meant two consecutive negative NP/OP PCR tests, professional clearance, or resolved symptoms. The analysed material was cDNA or gDNA that came from T cells, B-cell-depleted T cells, or PBMCs.

V lost 3 bases to trimming and J lost 0 bases, with 8 bases between them. Germline V gene data show CDR1 as SGHVS and CDR2 as FNYEAQ. CDR3 size: 14 residues. The clonotype comes from a man aged 45 to 65 in a cohort exposed to, infected with or recovered from COVID-19 (not recorded which). The chain recombines TRBV7-6 with TRBJ2-5, with a tentative D call TRBD2 (5 bases). Sequencing was carried out using PBMCs or T cells enriched from blood (not recorded which). This CDR3 is CASSFGGYQETQYF. DNA of the CDR3: TGTGCCAGCAGCTTTGGCGGGTACCAAGAGACCCAGTACTTC.